This passage covers 27 T cell receptor beta chains from one sample sequenced in a study of blood T cell repertoires in COVID-19. Data came from immunoSEQ multiplex PCR; TCRdb stores just in-frame clones and leaves some out. The table has around 150,000 clones, roughly 89% seen once. Source material: peripheral blood. The receptors shown here come from a man aged 25-45 years with COVID-19, enrolled during active disease.

Of note for this clone: This same CDR3 is encoded by further DNA sequences in the sample. The chain couples TRBV3-1 (or the pseudogene TRBV3-2) to TRBJ1-2; 8 positions match TRBD1. V was clipped by 4 bases and J by 2 bases; unmatched bases: 6. Germline lookup yields CDR1 LGHDT and CDR2 YNNKEL (reference sequence). The CDR3 consists of 15 residues. CDR3 sequence (DNA): TGTGCCAGCAGCCGCGGGACAGGTGACAACTATGGCTACACCTTC. Protein: CASSRGTGDNYGYTF.

The chain has TRBV18 and TRBJ2-7; TRBD2 agrees at 10 bases. Losses at the gene ends were 3 bases for V and 1 base for J; bases not matched to a gene: 3. The germline gives CDR1 KGHSH, CDR2 LQKENI. The CDR3 extends over 15 amino acids. The CDR3 DNA sequence: TGTGCCAGCTCACCCGGGACTAGCGCGTCCTACGAGCAGTACTTC. It specifies CASSPGTSASYEQYF.

The chain links TRBV7-6 to TRBJ2-5; 7 bases line up with TRBD1. After removal of 5 bases from V and 1 base from J, the junction contained 10 bases not matched to a gene. CDR1 and CDR2 from the germline V gene are SGHVS and FNYEAQ. The CDR3 loop spans 16 amino acids. CDR3 protein: CASSPRQGLLQETQYF. CDR3 DNA: TGTGCCAGCAGCCCCCGACAGGGCCTCCTCCAAGAGACCCAGTACTTC.

The chain uses TRBV5-1 and TRBJ2-3; no reliable D call. CDR1 is SGHRS, CDR2 YFSETQ, per germline. The CDR3 runs to 15 residues. Trimming removed 3 bases at V and 1 base at J, with 12 bases between. CDR3 sequence reads: CASSYRSTRTDTQYF. The CDR3 DNA is TGCGCCAGCAGCTACCGTTCTACCCGCACAGATACGCAGTATTTT. The full variable domain, with the rest looked up from reference TRBV5-1 and TRBJ2-3, is KAGVTQTPRYLIKTRGQQVTLSCSPISGHRSVSWYQQTPGQGLQFLFEYFSETQRNKGNFPGRFSGRQFSNSRSEMNVSTLELGDSALYLCASSYRSTRTDTQYFGPGTRLTVL.

This chain connects TRBV19 to TRBJ2-5; TRBD1 matches 7 bases. The CDR3 has 16 amino acids. Looked up from germline, CDR1 is LNHDA and CDR2 is SQIVND (reference sequence). J was trimmed by 4 bases and V by 5 bases; bases with no gene match: 13. CDR3 protein: CASSYYPGDSRETQYF. The DNA of the CDR3 is TGTGCCAGTAGTTATTACCCAGGGGACAGTAGAGAGACCCAGTACTTC.

This clone was seen a handful of times. The genes are TRBV7-9 and TRBJ1-2; 8 bases line up with TRBD1. CDR3 length: 16 amino acids. Losses at the gene ends were 4 bases for V and 5 bases for J; bases not matched to a gene: 12. Germline lookup yields CDR1 SEHNR and CDR2 FQNEAQ (reference sequence). The CDR3 DNA reads as TGTGCCAGCAGCTCCCCGGACAGGGATTCACTTTATGGCTACACCTTC. Translating gives CASSSPDRDSLYGYTF.

Here the CDR3 reads CASSGGTGLYEQYF. Written as DNA, the CDR3 is TGTGCCAGCAGCGGCGGGACAGGGCTCTACGAGCAGTACTTC. The chain uses TRBV6-5 and TRBJ2-7; 9 bases map to TRBD1. With 6 bases clipped from V and 3 bases from J, the junction kept 6 bases outside the gene matches. Germline V gene lookup returns CDR1 MNHEY and CDR2 SVGAGI. The CDR3 contains 14 residues.

The chain employs TRBV10-1 and TRBJ2-1; TRBD2 matches 12 bases. The junction had 6 bases not matched to a gene; V was cut back by 0 bases and J by 9 bases. The CDR3 runs to 16 residues. Looked up from germline, CDR1 is WNHNN and CDR2 is SYGVQD (reference sequence). CDR3 in DNA: TGCGCCAGCAGTGAGTCTCTAGCGGGAGGGGGTAGTGAGCAGTTCTTC. This sequence encodes CASSESLAGGGSEQFF.

The V gene is TRBV18, the J gene TRBJ1-1; a weak D match, TRBD1 (5 bases). In germline, CDR1 is KGHSH, CDR2 LQKENI. V was shortened by 5 bases and J by 1 base, with 11 bases between the two germline ends. CDR3 length: 14 amino acids. The CDR3 DNA reads as TGTGCCAGCTCAATAGACAGAGGGAACACTGAAGCTTTCTTT. This sequence encodes CASSIDRGNTEAFF.

V gene TRBV5-6 combines with J gene TRBJ1-2; the D gene is possibly TRBD1 (5 bases). The germline CDR1 and CDR2 sequences are SGHDT and YYEEEE. Trimming shortened V by 4 bases and J by 7 bases, and 14 bases separated the two germline ends. This CDR3 spans 13 amino acids. DNA for the CDR3: TGTGCCAGCAGCCGCCGGGGGGGGTCTGGCTACACCTTC. Protein: CASSRRGGSGYTF.

This clone appeared once. This sequence joins TRBV24-1 and TRBJ2-2; 9 nucleotides line up with TRBD1. Germline loops: CDR1 KGHDR, CDR2 SFDVKD. The length of the CDR3 is 15 residues. V dropped 7 bases and J dropped 2; count of bases not matched to a gene: 4. The CDR3 DNA reads TGTGCCACCAGGCCGGGACAGGGAAACACCGGGGAGCTGTTTTTT. It translates to CATRPGQGNTGELFF.

The J gene is TRBJ1-1, the V gene TRBV28; D possibly corresponds to TRBD1 (5 bases). The CDR3 sequence is 13 residues long. Germline loops: CDR1 MDHEN, CDR2 SYDVKM. Trimming took off 3 bases at V and 11 bases at J, with 16 bases between the two ends. In nucleotides, the CDR3 is TGTGCCAGCAGTTTTCCGACGCGGCCAGGGGCTTTCTTT. Translation gives CASSFPTRPGAFF.

The chain employs TRBV7-2 and TRBJ1-6, with a tentative D call TRBD1 (5 bases). V was clipped by 3 bases and J by 5 bases, with 14 bases between them. Germline values: CDR1 SGHTA, CDR2 FQGNSA. This CDR3 is built from 16 residues. CDR3 in DNA: TGTGCCAGCAGCTTGCTGCGGCAGGGCAATAATTCACCCCTCCACTTT. Translation: CASSLLRQGNNSPLHF. The variable domain in full, with the rest retrieved from reference TRBV7-2 and TRBJ1-6, is GAGVSQSPSNKVTEKGKDVELRCDPISGHTALYWYRQSLGQGLEFLIYFQGNSAPDKSGLPSDRFSAERTGGSVSTLTIQRTQQEDSAVYLCASSLLRQGNNSPLHFGNGTRLTVT.

The V and J genes are TRBV19 and TRBJ1-5, with D perhaps matching TRBD1 (6 bases). The CDR3 has 13 amino acids. The V and J ends lost 8 bases and 7 bases respectively, with 15 bases between them. From germline, CDR1 is LNHDA and CDR2 SQIVND (reference sequence). The CDR3 DNA sequence: TGTGCCAGTGACAACAGGGCAGACCAGCCCCAGCATTTT. It codes for CASDNRADQPQHF.

This rearrangement joins TRBV19 to TRBJ2-3, with D tentatively TRBD2 (6 bases). CDR1 LNHDA and CDR2 SQIVND come from the germline V gene (reference sequence). Trimming shortened V by 6 bases and J by 0 bases, and 10 bases separated the two germline ends. CDR3 size: 14 residues. CDR3 nucleotide sequence: TGTGCCAGTAGGGGAGGACTGAGCACAGATACGCAGTATTTT. Encoded protein: CASRGGLSTDTQYF.

The chain joins TRBV11-3 to TRBJ1-5; tentatively, D is TRBD1 (6 bases). The CDR3 length is 14 residues. Germline V lookup: CDR1 SGHNT, CDR2 YENEEA. Between the trimmed V and J ends, which lost 3 bases and 6 bases, there was a span of 12 bases. CDR3 sequence reads: CASSFPGVPQPQHF. The CDR3 bases are TGTGCCAGCAGCTTTCCAGGGGTCCCTCAGCCCCAGCATTTT.

This clone was counted a single time. The rearrangement joins TRBV2 to TRBJ2-3, with D possibly matching TRBD1 (5 bases). The CDR3 is made up of 13 amino acids. Trimming took 8 bases from V and 4 from J, leaving 13 bases between them. Germline loops: CDR1 SNHLY, CDR2 FYNNEI. CDR3 sequence: CASVSGPPDTQYF. CDR3 nucleotide sequence: TGTGCCAGCGTCTCAGGGCCTCCAGATACGCAGTATTTT.

The rearrangement uses TRBV30 and TRBJ2-7; possibly TRBD2 for D (5 bases). The V end was cut by 8 bases, the J end by 3 bases, with 20 bases between. CDR1 is GTSNPN, CDR2 SVGIG, per germline (reference sequence). This CDR3 is 14 amino acids long. CDR3 protein: CATTATSLNYEQYF. The CDR3, as DNA: TGTGCCACTACCGCAACTAGTCTAAACTACGAGCAGTACTTC.

As regards this clone: One end of the junction does not line up with germline, which may come from a read error. The genes are TRBV6-5 and TRBJ2-1, with D maybe TRBD1 (7 bases). Germline CDR1 and CDR2: MNHEY and SVGAGI. This CDR3 has 12 residues. CDR3 amino acids: CASSGPLGGGIF. The CDR3 bases are TGTGCCAGCAGCGGACCCCTTGGAGGGGGCATCTTC.

V gene TRBV29-1 combines with J gene TRBJ2-1; 9 bases are a match to TRBD1. CDR1 is SQVTM and CDR2 is ANQGSEA in the germline V gene. This CDR3 spans 19 amino acids. V lost 7 bases to trimming and J lost 2 bases; unmatched junction nucleotides: 21. CDR3 DNA: TGCAGCGCCCTCCCTGGTACAGGGGGCCGGGGGAAAACCTACAATGAGCAGTTCTTC. Translated, it gives CSALPGTGGRGKTYNEQFF.

The chain combines TRBV19 with TRBJ2-1; tentatively, D is TRBD1 (5 bases). CDR3 length: 13 residues. Germline-derived CDR1 and CDR2 are LNHDA and SQIVND (reference sequence). V gave up 3 bases and J gave up 6 bases, with 9 bases separating them. The CDR3 DNA is TGTGCCAGTAGTATTAGGGGCTTCAATGAGCAGTTCTTC. Translated, it gives CASSIRGFNEQFF.

This clone was seen only once. The V gene is TRBV6-5, the J gene TRBJ1-5; possibly TRBD1 for D (5 bases). The CDR3 covers 13 residues. CDR1 and CDR2 from the germline V gene are MNHEY and SVGAGI. V gave up 6 bases and J gave up 3 bases, with 9 bases separating them. The CDR3 reads CASSRAYNQPQHF. CDR3 nucleotide sequence: TGTGCCAGCAGCAGGGCCTACAATCAGCCCCAGCATTTT.

The J gene is TRBJ2-3, the V gene TRBV28, with D possibly TRBD1 on 6 matching bases. Germline CDR1 is MDHEN and CDR2 is SYDVKM. V was shortened by 5 bases and J by 6 bases, with 15 bases between the two germline ends. This CDR3 spans 14 amino acids. The DNA for the CDR3 is TGTGCCAGCAGTCCCCAGGGGAGATACGATACGCAGTATTTT. Its protein product is CASSPQGRYDTQYF.

The rearrangement uses TRBV30 and TRBJ1-5; D unclear. Germline CDR1 reads GTSNPN; CDR2 reads SVGIG (reference sequence). V was shortened by 2 bases and J by 6 bases, with 8 bases between the two germline ends. The CDR3 is 12 residues long. The CDR3 nucleotides read TGTGCCTGGAGTCTCGGGATTCAGCCCCAGCATTTT. It specifies CAWSLGIQPQHF.

This chain connects TRBV19 to TRBJ1-1; a weak D match, TRBD1 (5 bases). Between the trimmed V and J ends, which lost 0 bases and 3 bases, there was a span of 14 bases. Germline CDR1 and CDR2: LNHDA and SQIVND (reference sequence). The CDR3 contains 16 residues. The CDR3 DNA reads TGTGCCAGTAGTATAGACGGGACTTATGGTTACACTGAAGCTTTCTTT. Protein sequence: CASSIDGTYGYTEAFF.

The chain uses TRBV6-5 and TRBJ2-7; D possibly corresponds to TRBD1 (6 bases). Germline V CDR1 and CDR2: MNHEY, SVGAGI. The V end was cut by 2 bases, the J end by 2 bases, with 10 bases between. This CDR3 spans 14 amino acids. CDR3 in amino acids: CASSYGGGPYEQYF. DNA for the CDR3: TGTGCCAGCAGTTACGGGGGCGGACCCTACGAGCAGTACTTC.

With regard to this clone: The sample contains more than one DNA sequence encoding this CDR3. The chain employs TRBV28 and TRBJ2-7; 12 positions match TRBD1. Trimming at V came to 7 bases and at J to 5 bases, leaving 9 bases not matched to a gene. The CDR3 loop spans 15 amino acids. The germline V gene encodes CDR1 MDHEN and CDR2 SYDVKM. The CDR3, as DNA: TGTGCCAGCATCAAACCGGGACAGGGGGCCCACGAGCAGTACTTC. This gives the protein CASIKPGQGAHEQYF.